This TCR beta chain originates from a study of Ad26.COV2.S vaccination and SARS-CoV-2 variants (TCRdb year 2021). Broadly, across the study: Vaccine-arm donors came from COV1001, a multicentre, randomized, double-blind, placebo-controlled phase I-IIa trial of Ad26.COV2.S in healthy adults. Dosing of Ad26.COV2.S was intramuscular, at either 5x10^10 or 1x10^11 viral particles, delivered as one shot or as two shots spaced 56 days apart. TCRbeta repertoire sequencing served as the tool for gauging how specific and how broad the SARS-CoV-2-reactive T cell receptors were following Ad26.COV2.S vaccination. A total of 32 samples were included in the TCR-sequenced set, comprising roughly 20 Ad26.COV2.S vaccine recipients, 5 placebo recipients and 8 SARS-CoV-2 convalescent individuals. Trial participants were randomized into five groups of five, in which low-dose or high-dose Ad26.COV2.S was given once or twice, or placebo was given on both occasions. Throughout the experiments and outcome assessment, investigators stayed blinded to trial group allocation.

The immunoSEQ Assay was used to sequence TCRbeta CDR3 regions. After extraction, genomic DNA underwent amplification by bias-controlled multiplex PCR, followed by high-throughput sequencing. From the authors' description of their analysis: Collapsing and filtering of sequences were performed to quantify the absolute abundance of each unique TCRbeta CDR3 region. T cell fraction was estimated by normalization of TCRbeta template counts to usable DNA, with usable DNA being measured through amplification of reference genes present in all nucleated cells. Repertoire TCRs were annotated as SARS-CoV-2-specific by exact matching of V gene, CDR3 amino acid sequence and J gene to a known reactive TCR set. MIRA supplied the reference SARS-CoV-2 TCR set, which was filtered for enrichment in COVID-19-positive ImmuneCODE repertoires so that public or cross-reactive TCRs were removed. Based on the MIRA antigens, annotated TCRs were further analysed at the level of specific ORF or position within ORF. Depth was the summed frequency of annotated unique rearrangements, while breadth was defined as annotated unique rearrangements over total unique productive rearrangements. Two-sided Wilcoxon rank-sum tests were applied when comparing TCR breadth between groups. The source is immuneACCESS, and TCRdb retained only in-frame sequences with V and J called. Part of the clones is not carried over; for the studies checked, unresolved V genes explain less than half of this, and the remainder is unexplained. V, J and clone size reflect that table, while D and trimming were determined from the DNA. For this sample there are about 350,000 clones; less than 90% appear just once. The top ten clones comprise approximately 5.9% of the sample.

Findings and caveats that apply to the study as a whole: The study was not powered for comparison of responses between vaccine doses or regimens. Compared with placebo recipients, Ad26.COV2.S recipients showed higher spike-specific TCR breadth (P = 0.0014). Vaccine and placebo recipients had similar non-spike TCR breadth, a finding consistent with the vaccine containing only spike. The authors noted that total T cell responses may have been underestimated by the TCR breadth and depth analyses. After vaccination, spike-specific CD8+ and CD4+ T cell responses were reported to show substantial breadth.

V is clipped by 5 bases and J by 5 bases, and the sequence between their germline boundaries is 15 bases long. CDR1 and CDR2 are read off the germline V gene as SGHAT and FQNNGV. Spanning cysteine to phenylalanine, the CDR3 consists of 14 amino acids. Of all the DNA, just the CDR3 is kept, 42 bases in frame from base 1. The sample's treatment or condition label is to be understood as: roughly 20 received Ad26.COV2.S at low or high dose, single or two shots; about five received placebo; per-sample allocation not given. Repertoires of vaccine and placebo recipients were sequenced from samples collected on day 63 after the first injection. Cohort 1b enrolled about two dozen adults aged 18-55 years at a single site in Boston, USA, between 29 July and 7 August 2020. As a vaccine, Ad26.COV2.S was a replication-incompetent adenovirus type 26 vector that expressed a prefusion-stabilized SARS-CoV-2 spike protein derived from the original Wuhan strain.

Details on this clone: The antigen it recognizes is unknown. The record has no base qualities; no much larger clone is one base away.

The clonotype was recovered from a person aged 18-65 years who received the Ad26.COV2.S COVID-19 vaccine or a placebo. Material: peripheral blood, obtained in a trial of Ad26.COV2.S vaccine versus placebo. The V gene is TRBV11-2 and the J gene is TRBJ1-1; the D segment could be TRBD1, given 5 matching bases. The nucleotide sequence is TGTGCCAGCAGCCCCCTACGGGGCAAGACTGAAGCTTTCTTT. It encodes CASSPLRGKTEAFF.